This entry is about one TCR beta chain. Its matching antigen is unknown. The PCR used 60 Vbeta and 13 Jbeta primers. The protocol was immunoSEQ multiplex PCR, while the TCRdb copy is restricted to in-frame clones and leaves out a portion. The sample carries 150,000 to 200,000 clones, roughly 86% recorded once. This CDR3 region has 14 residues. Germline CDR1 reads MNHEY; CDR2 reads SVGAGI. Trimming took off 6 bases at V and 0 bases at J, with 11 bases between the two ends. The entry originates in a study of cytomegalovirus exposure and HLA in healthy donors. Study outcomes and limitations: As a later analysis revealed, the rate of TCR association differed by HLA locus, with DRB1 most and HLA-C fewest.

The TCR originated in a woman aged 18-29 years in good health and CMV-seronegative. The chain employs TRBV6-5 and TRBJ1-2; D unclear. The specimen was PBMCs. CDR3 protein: CASRLSVANYGYTF. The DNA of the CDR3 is TGTGCCAGCAGACTCTCGGTGGCTAACTATGGCTACACCTTC.